This T cell receptor beta chain derives from a study of response to subunit inactivated influenza vaccine. Findings and limits, study-wide: Researchers suggested that each seasonal influenza vaccination recruits few new T cells.

A single record per CDR3 protein comes from TCRdb applying MiXCR to the RT-PCR reads. Of more than 700,000 distinct CDR3 sequences listed, around 20% were seen once; the top ten hold about 9.4%. The CDR3 is 15 residues long. In its sample, this clonotype was seen a few times. Its cognate antigen is unknown. The clonotype comes from a middle-aged man who received an inactivated influenza vaccine. The chain combines TRBV21-1 with TRBJ1-1; the table assigns TRBD1, which was not confirmed against the DNA. TRBV21-1 is a pseudogene locus. The specimen comprised PBMCs from blood, sampled about 5 days after vaccination. The CDR3 DNA follows: TGTGCCAGCAGCAAAGGCGACACAGGGGGTGGTTTGGCTTTCTTT. Translation: CASSKGDTGGGLAFF.